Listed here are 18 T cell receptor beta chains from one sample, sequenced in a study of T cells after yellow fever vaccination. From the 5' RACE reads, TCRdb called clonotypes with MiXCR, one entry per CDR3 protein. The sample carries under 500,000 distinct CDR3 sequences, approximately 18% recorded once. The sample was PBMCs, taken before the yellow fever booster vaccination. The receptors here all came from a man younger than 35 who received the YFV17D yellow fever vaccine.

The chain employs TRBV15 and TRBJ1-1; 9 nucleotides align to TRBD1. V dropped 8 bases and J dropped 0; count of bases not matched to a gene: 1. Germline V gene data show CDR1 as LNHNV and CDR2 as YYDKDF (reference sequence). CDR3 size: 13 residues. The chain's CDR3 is CATGDRVNTEAFF. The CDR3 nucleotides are TGTGCCACCGGGGACAGGGTGAACACTGAAGCTTTCTTT. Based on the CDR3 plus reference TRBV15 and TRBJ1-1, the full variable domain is DAMVIQNPRYQVTQFGKPVTLSCSQTLNHNVMYWYQQKSSQAPKLLFHYYDKDFNNEADTPDNFQSRRPNTSFCFLDIRSPGLGDTAMYLCATGDRVNTEAFFGQGTRLTVV.

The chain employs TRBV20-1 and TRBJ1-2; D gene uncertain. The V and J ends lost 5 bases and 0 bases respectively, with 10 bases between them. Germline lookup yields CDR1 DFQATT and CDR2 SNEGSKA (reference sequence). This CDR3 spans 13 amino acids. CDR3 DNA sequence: TGCAGTGCTCGCTTGACCTCTAACTATGGCTACACCTTC. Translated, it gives CSARLTSNYGYTF.

The CDR3: CASSLVAVLNQPQHF. The DNA of the CDR3 is TGTGCCAGCAGCTTAGTGGCAGTCCTCAATCAGCCCCAGCATTTT. V gene TRBV7-2 combines with J gene TRBJ1-5; D gene unclear. Per germline, CDR1 SGHTA and CDR2 FQGNSA. The V and J ends lost 1 base and 3 bases respectively, with 10 bases between them. The CDR3 has 15 residues.

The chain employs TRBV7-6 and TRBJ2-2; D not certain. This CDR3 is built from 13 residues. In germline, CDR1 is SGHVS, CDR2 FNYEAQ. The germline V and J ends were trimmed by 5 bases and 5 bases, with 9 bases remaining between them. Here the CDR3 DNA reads TGTGCCAGCAGCCCTCTGGAGACCGGGGAGCTGTTTTTT. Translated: CASSPLETGELFF.

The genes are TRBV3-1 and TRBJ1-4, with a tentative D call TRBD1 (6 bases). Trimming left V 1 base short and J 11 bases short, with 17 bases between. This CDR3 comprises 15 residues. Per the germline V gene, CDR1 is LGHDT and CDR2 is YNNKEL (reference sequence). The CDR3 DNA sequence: TGTGCCAGCAGCCAAGGTTGGGTACAGGGAATGAAACTGTTTTTT. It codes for CASSQGWVQGMKLFF.

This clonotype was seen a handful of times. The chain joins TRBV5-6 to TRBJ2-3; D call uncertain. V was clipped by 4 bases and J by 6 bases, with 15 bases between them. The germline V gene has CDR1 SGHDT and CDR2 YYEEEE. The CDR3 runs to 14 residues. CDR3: CASSHGRIKDTQYF. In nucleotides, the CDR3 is TGTGCCAGCAGCCACGGACGGATAAAGGATACGCAGTATTTT.

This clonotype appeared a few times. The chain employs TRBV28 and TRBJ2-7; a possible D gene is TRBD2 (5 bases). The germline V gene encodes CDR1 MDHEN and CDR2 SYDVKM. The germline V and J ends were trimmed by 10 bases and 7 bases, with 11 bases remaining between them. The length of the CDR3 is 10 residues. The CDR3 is CATGGREQYV. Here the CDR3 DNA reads TGTGCCACCGGAGGACGGGAGCAGTACGTC.

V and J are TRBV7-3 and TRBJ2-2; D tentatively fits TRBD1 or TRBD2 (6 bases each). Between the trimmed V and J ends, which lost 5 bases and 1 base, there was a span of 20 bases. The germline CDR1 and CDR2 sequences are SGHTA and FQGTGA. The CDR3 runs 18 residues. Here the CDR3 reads CASSPDRRVGWNTGELFF. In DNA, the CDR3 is TGTGCCAGCAGCCCTGACAGGAGGGTTGGGTGGAACACCGGGGAGCTGTTTTTT.

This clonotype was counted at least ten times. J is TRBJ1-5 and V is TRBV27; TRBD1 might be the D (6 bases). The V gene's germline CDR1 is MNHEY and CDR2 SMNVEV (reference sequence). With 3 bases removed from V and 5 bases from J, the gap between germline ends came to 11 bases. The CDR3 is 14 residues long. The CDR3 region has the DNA TGTGCCAGCAGTTTCCCAGGGGCCGATCAGCCCCAGCATTTT. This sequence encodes CASSFPGADQPQHF.

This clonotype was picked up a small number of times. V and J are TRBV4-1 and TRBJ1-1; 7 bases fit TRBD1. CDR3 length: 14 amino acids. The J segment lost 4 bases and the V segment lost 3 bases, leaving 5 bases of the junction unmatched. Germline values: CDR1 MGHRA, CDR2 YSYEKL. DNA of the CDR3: TGCGCCAGCAGCCAGACAGGGTTTGGCACTGAAGCTTTCTTT. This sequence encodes CASSQTGFGTEAFF.

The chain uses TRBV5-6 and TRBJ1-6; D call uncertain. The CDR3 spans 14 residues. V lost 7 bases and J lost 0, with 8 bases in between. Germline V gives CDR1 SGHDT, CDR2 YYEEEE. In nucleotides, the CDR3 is TGTGCCAGCGGTTTTCGCTCCTATAATTCACCCCTCCACTTT. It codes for CASGFRSYNSPLHF.

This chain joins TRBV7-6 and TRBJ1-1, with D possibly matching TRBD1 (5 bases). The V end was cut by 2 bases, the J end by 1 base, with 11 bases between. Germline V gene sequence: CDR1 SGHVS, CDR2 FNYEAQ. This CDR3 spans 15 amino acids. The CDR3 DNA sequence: TGTGCCAGCAGCTTATCAGGGCGGAGGAACACTGAAGCTTTCTTT. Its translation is CASSLSGRRNTEAFF.

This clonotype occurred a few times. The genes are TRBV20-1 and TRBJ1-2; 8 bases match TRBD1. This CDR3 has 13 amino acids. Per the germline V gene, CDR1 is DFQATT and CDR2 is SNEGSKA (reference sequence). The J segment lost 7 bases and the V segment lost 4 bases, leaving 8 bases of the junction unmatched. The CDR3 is CSAMVDRGRGYTF. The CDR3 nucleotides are TGCAGTGCTATGGTTGACAGGGGCCGTGGCTACACCTTC.

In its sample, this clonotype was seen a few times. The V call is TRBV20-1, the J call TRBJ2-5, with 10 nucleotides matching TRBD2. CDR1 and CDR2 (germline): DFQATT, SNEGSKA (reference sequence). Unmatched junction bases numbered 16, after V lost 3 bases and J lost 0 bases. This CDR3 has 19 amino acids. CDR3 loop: CSASGQRGGKWENQETQYF. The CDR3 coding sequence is TGCAGTGCTAGCGGCCAGCGGGGGGGCAAATGGGAAAACCAAGAGACCCAGTACTTC.

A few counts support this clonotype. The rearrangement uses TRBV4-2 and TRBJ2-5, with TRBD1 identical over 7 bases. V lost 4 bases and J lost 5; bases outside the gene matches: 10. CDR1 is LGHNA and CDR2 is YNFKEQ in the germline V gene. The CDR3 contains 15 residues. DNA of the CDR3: TGTGCCAGCAGCCCCCCCACAGGGGAGTGGGAGACCCAGTACTTC. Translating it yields CASSPPTGEWETQYF.

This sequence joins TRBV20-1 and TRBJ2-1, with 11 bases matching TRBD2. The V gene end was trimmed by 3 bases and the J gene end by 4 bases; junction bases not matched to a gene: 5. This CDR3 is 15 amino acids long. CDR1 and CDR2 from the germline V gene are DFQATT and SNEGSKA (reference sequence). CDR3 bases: TGCAGTGCTAGCGATAGGACTAGCGGGTACAATGAGCAGTTCTTC. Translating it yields CSASDRTSGYNEQFF.

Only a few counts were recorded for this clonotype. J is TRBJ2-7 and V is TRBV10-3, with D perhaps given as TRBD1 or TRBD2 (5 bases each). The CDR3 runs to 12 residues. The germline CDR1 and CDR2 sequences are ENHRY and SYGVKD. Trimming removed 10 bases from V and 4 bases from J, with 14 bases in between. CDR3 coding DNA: TGTGCCACTGCCGGGACCGAATACGAGCAGTACTTC. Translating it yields CATAGTEYEQYF.

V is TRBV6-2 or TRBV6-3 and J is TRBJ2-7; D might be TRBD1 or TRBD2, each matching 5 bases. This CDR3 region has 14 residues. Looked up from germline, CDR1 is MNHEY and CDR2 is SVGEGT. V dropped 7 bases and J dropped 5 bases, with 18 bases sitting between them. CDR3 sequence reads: CASTPLRDVHEQYF. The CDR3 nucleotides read TGTGCCAGCACCCCGCTCCGGGACGTCCACGAGCAGTACTTC.